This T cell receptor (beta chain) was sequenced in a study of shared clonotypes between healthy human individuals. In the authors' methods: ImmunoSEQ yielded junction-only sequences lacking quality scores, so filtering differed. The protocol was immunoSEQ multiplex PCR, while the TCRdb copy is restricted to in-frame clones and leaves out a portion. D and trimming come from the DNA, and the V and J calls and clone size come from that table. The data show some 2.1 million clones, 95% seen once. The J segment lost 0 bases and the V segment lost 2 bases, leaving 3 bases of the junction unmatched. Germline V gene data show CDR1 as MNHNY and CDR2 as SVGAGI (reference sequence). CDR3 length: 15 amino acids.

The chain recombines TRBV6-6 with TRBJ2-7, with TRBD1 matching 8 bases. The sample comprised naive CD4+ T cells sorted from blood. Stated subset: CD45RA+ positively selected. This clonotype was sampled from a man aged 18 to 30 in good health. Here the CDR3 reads CASSYRTGFSYEQYF. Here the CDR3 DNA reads TGTGCCAGCAGTTACCGGACAGGGTTCTCCTACGAGCAGTACTTC.